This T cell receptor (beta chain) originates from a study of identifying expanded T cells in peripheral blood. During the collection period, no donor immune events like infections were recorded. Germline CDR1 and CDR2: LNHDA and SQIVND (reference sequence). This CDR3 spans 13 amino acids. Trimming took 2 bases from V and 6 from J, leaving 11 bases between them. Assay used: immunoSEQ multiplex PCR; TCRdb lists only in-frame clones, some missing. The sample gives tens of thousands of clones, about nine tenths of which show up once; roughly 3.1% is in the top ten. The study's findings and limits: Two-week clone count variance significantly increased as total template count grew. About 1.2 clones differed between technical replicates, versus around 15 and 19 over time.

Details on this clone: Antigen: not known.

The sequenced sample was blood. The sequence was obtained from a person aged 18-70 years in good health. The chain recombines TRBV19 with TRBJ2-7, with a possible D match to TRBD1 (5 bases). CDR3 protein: CASSIQGISEQYF. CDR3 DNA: TGTGCCAGTAGTATACAGGGTATAAGCGAGCAGTACTTC.